This T cell receptor beta chain was recovered during a study of regulatory T cells in long-lasting Graves disease. In the study overall: Over 5 years of antithyroid drugs with positive TSH receptor antibodies was taken to mean persistent Graves' disease.

Stated time point: persistent/refractory GD, antithyroid drugs over 5 years with positive TRAb. Generation of the TCR library employed RNA extracted from PBMCs. From an endocrinology department in Xi'an, China, came the patients. The collection involved drawing around 8.5 milliliters of peripheral blood into EDTA tubes. According to the study, TCR beta libraries were built with iRepertoire HTBI primers and CDR3-region Arm-PCR. MiXCR, run by TCRdb on the multiplex PCR reads, gives a single entry per CDR3 protein. The sample consists of about 660,000 distinct CDR3 sequences, about 32% of them appearing once. With regard to this clonotype: Its antigen is currently unknown.

Overall study results and limits: TRBV28, TRBJ1-2 and TRBJ2-5 were favored in persistent disease.

V shed 4 bases and J shed 4 bases, with 19 bases lying between them. Germline lookup yields CDR1 SGHVS and CDR2 FNYEAQ. The CDR3 has 16 residues. Sequencing was performed on peripheral blood mononuclear cells (PBMCs), taken when the disease was refractory, from a patient treated with antithyroid drugs. This TCR came from a female donor with Graves disease. V is TRBV7-6 and J is TRBJ1-1; TRBD1 might be the D (6 bases). For the CDR3, the DNA is TGTGCCAGCAGCTCGCCCCAAGAACAGGGCGGCACTGAAGCTTTCTTT. It is translated as CASSSPQEQGGTEAFF.